One and the same sample provided the 28 T cell receptor beta chains below, sequenced in a study of identical twins. TCRdb passed the 5' RACE reads through MiXCR, listing each CDR3 protein once. The sample consists of around 480,000 distinct CDR3 sequences, approximately 14% of them appearing once. The sample was also reused in another study, on yellow fever vaccine responses in identical twins.

What was sequenced was CD4+ T cells sorted from blood. These receptors were collected from a woman aged 18-29 years in good health.

This clonotype has ten or more counts. The germline gene is not matched at one end of the junction; a read error may be the cause. This chain connects TRBV7-7 to TRBJ2-2; maybe TRBD2 (6 bases). This CDR3 is built from 15 residues. Germline values: CDR1 SSHAT, CDR2 FNYEAQ (reference sequence). The CDR3 DNA is TGTGCTAGCAGCGAACGACTAGGCGGCACCGGGGAGCTGTTTTTT. It codes for CASSERLGGTGELFF.

This clonotype has more than one count but fewer than ten. This rearrangement joins TRBV12-3 or TRBV12-4 to TRBJ2-1; either TRBD1 or TRBD2 may fit D (5 bases each). There are 17 residues in the CDR3. Trimming pared 4 bases from V and 7 bases from J, leaving 23 bases between. The CDR3 bases are TGTGCCAGCAGTTCCCCTCGGGACGCATCCCTACGGAATGAGCAGTTCTTC. It specifies CASSSPRDASLRNEQFF.

This clonotype was detected many times. The chain has TRBV10-3 and TRBJ2-7; D perhaps matches TRBD1 (6 bases). Trimming left V 6 bases short and J 2 bases short, with 14 bases between. The CDR3 length is 14 residues. CDR1 is ENHRY, CDR2 SYGVKD, per germline. The CDR3 bases are TGTGCCATCAGGGACAGTTCCCGCGCCTACGAGCAGTACTTC. As protein: CAIRDSSRAYEQYF.

This clonotype was seen at least ten times. J is TRBJ2-7 and V is TRBV5-1, with TRBD1 as a possible D gene (6 bases). Germline V gene data show CDR1 as SGHRS and CDR2 as YFSETQ. Trimming took 4 bases from V and 0 from J, leaving 14 bases between them. This CDR3 region has 15 residues. CDR3 region: CASSGTGMSSYEQYF. As DNA, the CDR3 is TGCGCCAGCAGCGGTACAGGGATGAGCTCCTACGAGCAGTACTTC.

There are a few counts of this clonotype. The chain has TRBV6-6 and TRBJ2-7; possibly TRBD2 for D (5 bases). Germline V gene lookup returns CDR1 MNHNY and CDR2 SVGAGI (reference sequence). This CDR3 spans 13 amino acids. Between the trimmed V and J ends, which lost 5 bases and 5 bases, there was a span of 13 bases. The CDR3 loop is CASSHTRAHEQYF. In DNA, the CDR3 is TGTGCCAGCAGTCACACTAGGGCCCACGAGCAGTACTTC.

This sequence joins TRBV23-1 and TRBJ2-2, with TRBD2 matching over 12 bases. TRBV23-1 counts as an open reading frame of uncertain function. Trimming removed 5 bases from V and 7 bases from J; junction bases left unmatched: 8. The CDR3 sequence is 16 residues long. The CDR3 DNA reads as TGCGCCAGCAGTTCCGGACTAGCGGGACTGGTCGGGGAGCTGTTTTTT. Encoded protein: CASSSGLAGLVGELFF.

This clonotype has at least ten counts. Written as DNA, the CDR3 is TGTGCCAGCACCGAGCAGGGCAAAAACATTCAGTACTTC. Its translation: CASTEQGKNIQYF. The gene calls are TRBV2 and TRBJ2-4; tentative D call: TRBD1 (5 bases). The CDR3 is 13 amino acids. Germline lookup yields CDR1 SNHLY and CDR2 FYNNEI. V was trimmed by 7 bases and J by 3 bases, leaving 10 bases between them.

The gene calls are TRBV28 and TRBJ1-5, with TRBD1 matching 8 bases. With V trimmed by 1 base and J by 2 bases, 1 base remained unmatched. Germline loops: CDR1 MDHEN, CDR2 SYDVKM. The CDR3 has 15 amino acids. The CDR3 spells CASSLSGGRNQPQHF. The DNA for the CDR3 is TGTGCCAGCAGTTTATCAGGGGGCCGCAATCAGCCCCAGCATTTT.

This clonotype has only a few counts. This sequence joins TRBV7-2 and TRBJ1-3; unclear D gene. The CDR3 has 15 amino acids. Germline V gene lookup returns CDR1 SGHTA and CDR2 FQGNSA. V lost 5 bases to trimming and J lost 2 bases, with 13 bases between them. The CDR3 loop reads CASSDGVQTGNTIYF. For the CDR3, the DNA is TGTGCCAGCAGCGACGGGGTACAGACTGGAAACACCATATATTTT.

The chain is built from TRBV11-2 and TRBJ2-3; TRBD2 agrees at 8 bases. This CDR3 is built from 15 residues. Germline V gene sequence: CDR1 SGHAT, CDR2 FQNNGV. V lost 8 bases and J lost 7; bases outside the gene matches: 14. The CDR3 region has the DNA TGTGCCAGCGCAGGTTGGGCGGGAGGCGTAAATACGCAGTATTTT. The encoded protein is CASAGWAGGVNTQYF.

This clonotype appeared a few times. The chain joins TRBV28 to TRBJ2-7, with 9 positions matching TRBD1. Germline CDR1 MDHEN, CDR2 SYDVKM. The CDR3 totals 15 residues. V was pared by 7 bases and J by 7 bases, with 14 bases of the junction left unmatched. CDR3 in amino acids: CASTLRGTGRVEQYF. CDR3 nucleotides: TGTGCCAGCACCCTCAGGGGGACAGGGAGGGTGGAGCAGTACTTC.

This clonotype occurred many times. This chain joins TRBV5-1 and TRBJ2-7, with 7 bases identical to TRBD1. The CDR3 runs 14 residues. The germline V gene has CDR1 SGHRS and CDR2 YFSETQ. J lost 2 bases, V lost 4 bases, and 6 bases had no gene match. The CDR3 nucleotides read TGCGCCAGCAGCCGGGACAGTTTGGCCTACGAGCAGTACTTC. Its translation is CASSRDSLAYEQYF.

There are a few counts of this clonotype. The chain joins TRBV4-1 to TRBJ2-1; 8 nucleotides line up with TRBD2. J gave up 4 bases and V 2 bases, and 10 bases lay outside the gene matches. Germline V lookup: CDR1 MGHRA, CDR2 YSYEKL. The CDR3 loop spans 17 amino acids. The chain's CDR3 is CASSQLPVTGGYNEQFF. The DNA for the CDR3 is TGCGCCAGCAGCCAACTCCCGGTGACGGGAGGGTACAATGAGCAGTTCTTC.

This clonotype was found a few times. The chain employs TRBV5-1 and TRBJ2-1; D uncertain. V was pared by 0 bases and J by 2 bases, with 9 bases between. There are 15 residues in the CDR3. From germline, CDR1 is SGHRS and CDR2 YFSETQ. The CDR3 here is CASSLAAGPYNEQFF. The CDR3 DNA follows: TGCGCCAGCAGCTTGGCCGCAGGACCCTACAATGAGCAGTTCTTC.

Turning to this clonotype: No DNA is shown, since the ends of the CDR3 on it are uncertain; the CDR3 is the one TCRdb lists. The chain is built from TRBV9 and TRBJ2-2; the table's D call TRBD2 went unverified against the DNA. Germline V gene sequence: CDR1 SGDLS, CDR2 YYNGEE. A total of 17 residues make up the CDR3, ends included. CDR3 in amino acids: CASSVAGGGGTPGSCFF.

The chain recombines TRBV4-1 with TRBJ2-1; no clear D gene. The CDR3 extends over 17 amino acids. V lost 0 bases and J 2 bases, leaving 14 bases between the germline ends. Looked up from germline, CDR1 is MGHRA and CDR2 is YSYEKL. The CDR3 coding sequence is TGCGCCAGCAGCCAAGAGCGCACCAAAACTACCTACAATGAGCAGTTCTTC. Its protein is CASSQERTKTTYNEQFF.

The V gene is TRBV12-3 or TRBV12-4, the J gene TRBJ2-4; TRBD1 or TRBD2 may be the D gene (6 bases each). V was shortened by 6 bases and J by 0 bases, with 24 bases between the two germline ends. This CDR3 has 19 residues. The CDR3, as DNA: TGTGCCAGCAGCCCGACAGGCGTCGAGGGGGGCATAGCCAAAAACATTCAGTACTTC. It codes for CASSPTGVEGGIAKNIQYF.

This clonotype appeared a few times. CDR3 region: CASSGPRTGNIYNSPLHF. CDR3 coding DNA: TGTGCCAGCAGCGGCCCCCGGACAGGGAACATCTATAATTCACCCCTCCACTTT. The V call is TRBV9, the J call TRBJ1-6; 8 bases fit TRBD1. This CDR3 has 18 residues. Unmatched junction bases numbered 11, after V lost 3 bases and J lost 3 bases. CDR1 is SGDLS, CDR2 YYNGEE, per germline.

This clonotype appeared a few times. The chain carries TRBV20-1 and TRBJ2-1, with unresolved D. The CDR3 extends over 13 amino acids. V shed 3 bases and J shed 0 bases, with 6 bases lying between them. Germline values: CDR1 DFQATT, CDR2 SNEGSKA (reference sequence). This CDR3 reads CSARLSSYNEQFF. The CDR3 DNA reads as TGCAGTGCTAGGTTAAGCTCCTACAATGAGCAGTTCTTC.

This clonotype was seen more than once but under ten times. The gene calls are TRBV10-3 and TRBJ2-7; D gene ambiguous. Germline loops: CDR1 ENHRY, CDR2 SYGVKD. This CDR3 has 12 residues. Trimming pared 10 bases from V and 0 bases from J, leaving 10 bases between. Written as DNA, the CDR3 is TGTGCCACGGCCAGTAGCTCCTACGAGCAGTACTTC. Protein sequence: CATASSSYEQYF.

This clonotype was recorded a few times. This chain connects TRBV2 to TRBJ2-1; 7 bases are a match to TRBD1. Germline loops: CDR1 SNHLY, CDR2 FYNNEI. V was clipped by 5 bases and J by 10 bases; unmatched bases: 14. The CDR3 is 15 amino acids. The CDR3 nucleotides are TGTGCCAGCAGTCTCGAGACAGGGCTCACGGGCGAGCAGTTCTTC. Translation: CASSLETGLTGEQFF.

This clonotype came up a few times. The chain is built from TRBV7-3 and TRBJ2-1; no reliable D call. The CDR3 loop spans 15 amino acids. V was clipped by 0 bases and J by 5 bases, with 11 bases between them. CDR1 is SGHTA, CDR2 FQGTGA, per germline. The DNA of the CDR3 is TGTGCCAGCAGCTTAACGGAAGTGGGGAACAATGAGCAGTTCTTC. This sequence encodes CASSLTEVGNNEQFF.

The chain links TRBV28 to TRBJ2-4; 10 bases match TRBD1. The junction had 14 bases not matched to a gene; V was cut back by 4 bases and J by 8 bases. From germline, CDR1 is MDHEN and CDR2 SYDVKM. The length of the CDR3 is 17 residues. The CDR3 coding sequence is TGTGCCAGCAGTTCCACCGACAGGGGGCGGGGTAGGGACATTCAGTACTTC. It encodes CASSSTDRGRGRDIQYF.

There are many counts of this clonotype. The chain employs TRBV5-1 and TRBJ2-3; D not resolved. V shed 4 bases and J shed 2 bases, with 14 bases lying between them. Germline V lookup: CDR1 SGHRS, CDR2 YFSETQ. This CDR3 is 15 amino acids long. DNA for the CDR3: TGCGCCAGCAGCCGCACAAATCGAGTCACAGATACGCAGTATTTT. It encodes CASSRTNRVTDTQYF.

V is TRBV28 and J is TRBJ2-1; TRBD1 agrees at 11 bases. Germline V CDR1 and CDR2: MDHEN, SYDVKM. Unmatched junction bases numbered 8, after V lost 5 bases and J lost 2 bases. The CDR3 loop spans 17 amino acids. The CDR3 spells CASSPWTGGLPYNEQFF. The CDR3 DNA is TGTGCCAGCAGTCCCTGGACAGGGGGCTTACCCTACAATGAGCAGTTCTTC.

The chain is built from TRBV11-2 and TRBJ2-7, with TRBD1 matching over 12 bases. Germline lookup yields CDR1 SGHAT and CDR2 FQNNGV. This CDR3 has 15 residues. V gave up 5 bases and J gave up 5 bases; unmatched junction bases: 7. The CDR3 here is CASSPGTGGKDEQYF. The CDR3 bases are TGTGCCAGCAGCCCCGGGACAGGGGGCAAGGACGAGCAGTACTTC.

The chain recombines TRBV6-1 with TRBJ2-1, with 7 bases matching TRBD2. CDR1 MNHNS and CDR2 SASEGT come from the germline V gene. The CDR3 length is 14 residues. V was clipped by 7 bases and J by 7 bases; unmatched bases: 10. Written as DNA, the CDR3 is TGTGCCAGCACTCTGGCGGGAGATATAAATGAGCAGTTCTTC. Translation gives CASTLAGDINEQFF.

This clonotype was detected ten times or more. The J gene is TRBJ1-6, the V gene TRBV6-1, with D perhaps TRBD1 (6 bases). V was clipped by 5 bases and J by 6 bases, with 14 bases between them. This CDR3 contains 15 residues. CDR1 is MNHNS, CDR2 SASEGT, per germline. The CDR3, as DNA: TGTGCCAGCAGTCCCTCAGGGGTGGGTAATTCACCCCTCCACTTT. This codes for CASSPSGVGNSPLHF.